A selection of T cell receptor beta chains follows, all from one sample in a study of PD-1 blockade in classical Hodgkin lymphoma. The assay was immunoSEQ multiplex PCR, and TCRdb's table has in-frame clones only and misses some. The sample has around 99,000 clones, 81% seen once. The sequencing here drew on peripheral blood mononuclear cells (PBMCs), taken before the second cycle of nivolumab. The receptors here all came from a human donor with classical Hodgkin lymphoma. Each CDR3 is given with its conserved first and last residue. Fields, in order: J gene, clone size, D gene, V gene, CDR3 protein, CDR3 DNA. The D gene is left open where the match is weak. Size is omitted from some rows. Given values are once, few, many or a class for expanded clones.

TRBJ2-5	.	TRBD2	TRBV5-1	CASSLGTSGPEETQYF	TGCGCCAGCAGCTTGGGTACTAGCGGACCCGAGGAGACCCAGTACTTC
TRBJ1-1	.	TRBD1	TRBV6-5	CASSPGTGAYF	TGTGCCAGCAGTCCCGGGACAGGGGCATATTTT
TRBJ2-2	.	TRBD1	TRBV18	CASSPGTGWRTGELFF	TGTGCCAGCTCACCCGGGACAGGGTGGAGGACCGGGGAGCTGTTTTTT
TRBJ2-7	.	TRBD2	TRBV7-8	CASSPRLAGASGSYEQYF	TGTGCCAGCAGCCCCCGACTAGCGGGAGCCTCAGGCTCCTACGAGCAGTACTTC
TRBJ2-7	.	TRBD1	TRBV2	CASSEGNWRKGARDEQYF	TGTGCCAGCAGTGAAGGTAACTGGCGGAAGGGGGCCCGAGACGAGCAGTACTTC
TRBJ2-1	.	TRBD2	TRBV7-9	CASSLDGAGFQFF	TGTGCCAGCAGCTTAGACGGAGCGGGATTCCAGTTCTTC
TRBJ2-5	.	.	TRBV27	CASSIYYQETQYF	TGTGCCAGCAGTATATACTACCAAGAGACCCAGTACTTC
TRBJ2-7	.	.	TRBV9	CASSVDFSGYEQYF	TGTGCCAGCAGCGTAGATTTTAGCGGCTACGAGCAGTACTTC
TRBJ2-3	.	TRBD2	TRBV19	CATEGGRGADTQYF	TGTGCCACCGAAGGCGGGAGAGGGGCAGATACGCAGTATTTT
TRBJ2-5	.	.	TRBV10-1	CASSGEVGAEETQYF	TGCGCCAGCAGTGGGGAAGTGGGAGCCGAAGAGACCCAGTACTTC
TRBJ1-2	.	TRBD1	TRBV6-5	CASSRGQGFYGYTF	TGTGCCAGCAGCCGGGGACAGGGTTTTTATGGCTACACCTTC
TRBJ1-1	.	.	TRBV6-6	CASSYAGGGYYTEAFF	TGTGCCAGCAGTTACGCTGGCGGGGGCTACTACACTGAAGCTTTCTTT
TRBJ2-7	once	.	TRBV30	CAWSRGRSYEQYF	TGTGCCTGGAGTCGGGGTCGGTCCTACGAGCAGTACTTC
TRBJ2-7	.	TRBD2	TRBV7-6	CASSSGTSGTYEQYF	TGTGCCAGCAGCTCCGGGACTAGCGGGACCTACGAGCAGTACTTC
TRBJ2-5	.	.	TRBV5-1	CASSTSGSQETQYF	TGCGCCAGCAGCACATCCGGCAGCCAAGAGACCCAGTACTTC
TRBJ1-5	.	.	TRBV4-1	CASSQDPDGQPQHF	TGCGCCAGCAGCCAGGACCCAGACGGGCAGCCCCAGCATTTT
TRBJ2-5	once	TRBD2	TRBV9	CASSVVPSGSGGETQYF	TGTGCCAGCAGCGTAGTACCTAGCGGGAGTGGAGGGGAGACCCAGTACTTC
TRBJ1-2	.	TRBD1	TRBV7-2	CASSLSGTGGDWAGYTF	TGTGCCAGCAGCTTATCCGGGACAGGGGGCGATTGGGCTGGCTACACCTTC
TRBJ2-7	.	TRBD1	TRBV6-6	CASSRQGRDYEQYF	TGTGCCAGCAGTAGACAGGGGCGAGACTACGAGCAGTACTTC
TRBJ1-4	.	TRBD1	TRBV19	CASSTLTGKYEKLFF	TGTGCCAGTAGTACCCTGACAGGGAAGTACGAAAAACTGTTTTTT
TRBJ2-3	.	.	TRBV2	CASSGGRELSDTQYF	TGTGCCAGCAGTGGGGGGCGGGAGTTGTCAGATACGCAGTATTTT
TRBJ2-3	.	.	TRBV5-4	CASSSASVLSTDTQYF	TGTGCCAGCAGCTCGGCTAGCGTTCTTAGCACAGATACGCAGTATTTT
TRBJ2-7	.	.	TRBV7-8	CASSLSLASYEQYF	TGTGCCAGCAGCTTAAGTCTAGCGAGCTACGAGCAGTACTTC
TRBJ1-3	.	.	TRBV5-5	CASSPGWGPGNTIYF	TGTGCCAGCAGCCCGGGGTGGGGGCCCGGAAACACCATATATTTT
TRBJ1-1	.	TRBD1	TRBV7-8	CASSLGTANTEAFF	TGTGCCAGCAGCCTCGGGACAGCGAACACTGAAGCTTTCTTT
TRBJ1-5	.	TRBD1	TRBV5-1	CASSPGQISNQPQHF	TGCGCCAGCAGCCCGGGACAGATTAGCAATCAGCCCCAGCATTTT
TRBJ2-2	.	TRBD2	TRBV18	CASSPTSAGELFF	TGTGCCAGCTCGCCCACTAGCGCCGGGGAGCTGTTTTTT
TRBJ2-3	.	.	TRBV7-3	CASSFATGGDTQYF	TGTGCCAGCAGCTTCGCGACGGGTGGGGATACGCAGTATTTT
TRBJ2-7	.	.	TRBV18	CASSLSGIPSYEQYF	TGTGCCAGCTCACTGTCAGGGATCCCCTCCTACGAGCAGTACTTC
TRBJ2-7	.	.	TRBV6-6	CASRPLGSGSYEQYF	TGTGCCAGCAGGCCCCTCGGTAGCGGATCCTACGAGCAGTACTTC
TRBJ2-5	.	.	TRBV2	CASTRAEGQYF	TGTGCCAGCACGCGGGCCGAAGGGCAGTACTTC
TRBJ2-3	.	.	TRBV18	CASSPPRIARDTQYF	TGTGCCAGCTCACCCCCACGTATAGCCCGAGATACGCAGTATTTT
TRBJ2-4	.	.	TRBV25-1	CANTGVLAKNIQYF	TGTGCCAATACCGGAGTCCTAGCCAAAAACATTCAGTACTTC
TRBJ1-5	.	TRBD1	TRBV6-1	CASHAGTADNQPQHF	TGTGCCAGCCATGCCGGGACAGCAGACAATCAGCCCCAGCATTTT
TRBJ2-1	.	.	TRBV19	CASKEPYNEQFF	TGTGCCAGTAAGGAGCCCTACAATGAGCAGTTCTTC
TRBJ2-7	few	.	TRBV5-8	CASSLVSTQPYEQYF	TGTGCCAGCAGCTTGGTTTCGACACAGCCCTACGAGCAGTACTTC
TRBJ2-1	.	.	TRBV28	CASSFTLVGNEQFF	TGTGCCAGCAGTTTTACTCTAGTAGGAAATGAGCAGTTCTTC
TRBJ1-2	.	TRBD1	TRBV5-1	CASSSGTGGGYTF	TGCGCCAGCAGCTCCGGGACAGGGGGCGGCTACACCTTC
TRBJ2-4	.	.	TRBV5-1	CASSLAGVTLNIQYF	TGCGCCAGCAGCTTGGCCGGGGTAACCCTAAACATTCAGTACTTC
TRBJ2-2	.	TRBD2	TRBV4-2	CASSQGLAENTGELFF	TGTGCCAGCAGCCAGGGACTAGCGGAAAACACCGGGGAGCTGTTTTTT
TRBJ2-3	.	.	TRBV7-8	CASSTRDSTDTQYF	TGTGCCAGCAGCACCCGGGACAGCACAGATACGCAGTATTTT
TRBJ2-1	.	.	TRBV7-9	CASSLGRAASEQFF	TGTGCCAGCAGCTTAGGGAGGGCCGCATCTGAGCAGTTCTTC
TRBJ1-3	once	TRBD1	TRBV5-5	CASSVGQGADTIYF	TGTGCCAGCAGCGTTGGACAGGGGGCTGACACCATATATTTT
TRBJ2-2	.	TRBD1	TRBV30	CAWTNRDRDTGELFF	TGTGCCTGGACCAACCGGGACAGGGACACCGGGGAGCTGTTTTTT
TRBJ2-7	once	TRBD1	TRBV4-3	CASSQQTGGLYEQYF	TGCGCCAGCAGCCAACAGACAGGGGGCCTCTACGAGCAGTACTTC
TRBJ2-3	.	.	TRBV30	CAWRRAAGDTQYF	TGTGCCTGGAGGAGGGCGGCGGGCGATACGCAGTATTTT
TRBJ2-7	few	TRBD1	TRBV5-1	CASGLGTEGDEQYF	TGCGCCAGCGGACTCGGGACAGAAGGAGACGAGCAGTACTTC
TRBJ2-5	.	TRBD2	TRBV2	CASREREGQTQYF	TGTGCCAGCAGGGAGCGGGAGGGTCAGACCCAGTACTTC
TRBJ2-3	.	.	TRBV30	CAWSVLNTQYF	TGTGCCTGGAGTGTACTGAATACGCAGTATTTT
TRBJ1-2	.	.	TRBV12-2	CASRLGETPYGYTF	TGTGCAAGTCGCTTAGGAGAGACACCCTATGGCTACACCTTC
TRBJ2-3	few	.	TRBV4-2	CASSPLRADTDTQYF	TGTGCCAGCAGCCCACTCCGAGCGGATACAGATACGCAGTATTTT
TRBJ2-1	.	TRBD2	TRBV5-1	CASSLATSGRPHEQFF	TGCGCCAGCAGCTTGGCGACTAGCGGGAGGCCCCATGAGCAGTTCTTC
TRBJ1-4	once	.	TRBV10-3	CAISEGRGVATNEKLFF	TGTGCCATCAGTGAAGGCCGGGGGGTGGCAACTAATGAAAAACTGTTTTTT
TRBJ2-3	few	TRBD2	TRBV5-4	CASSFSSGSTDTQYF	TGTGCCAGCAGCTTCTCTAGCGGGAGCACAGATACGCAGTATTTT